The TCR beta chain described here comes from a study of blood T cells in healthy people across ages. Around 10 milliliters of peripheral blood were drawn from each donor. Samples had at least 6.5 million PBMCs isolated from them. Study-wide results and limits: Long-lived and aged donors differed, with more naive CD4+ cells and higher diversity in the long-lived. A roughly linear age-dependent decrease characterized TCR beta diversity per million T cells.

Of note for this clonotype: Its antigen is unidentified.

The germline V and J ends were trimmed by 0 bases and 10 bases, with 16 bases remaining between them. CDR1 is LGHNA and CDR2 is YSLEER in the germline V gene. The CDR3 has 15 residues. With a J-beta primer mix and a sample-barcoded 5' primer, a second PCR ran 7 to 11 cycles. TCRdb recomputed calls from the 5' RACE reads with MiXCR, one row per CDR3 protein. The sample holds hundreds of thousands of distinct CDR3 sequences, around 42% seen once. V is TRBV4-3 and J is TRBJ2-1; D perhaps matches TRBD1 (8 bases). This clonotype originated in a man in his 60s in good health. Source material: blood. CDR3 residues: CASSQETGGVYEQFF. DNA for the CDR3: TGCGCCAGCAGCCAAGAAACAGGGGGGGTCTACGAGCAGTTCTTC.